This T cell receptor beta chain was sequenced in a study of OX40 agonist ivuxolimab in advanced cancers. CDR3 size: 15 residues. Trimming removed 1 base at V and 2 bases at J, with 9 bases between. Germline V gives CDR1 MNHNS, CDR2 SASEGT. Method: immunoSEQ multiplex PCR; TCRdb's copy keeps in-frame clones and lacks some. This table has 15,000 to 20,000 clones, 80% to 90% appearing once. Study outcomes and limitations: In general, CD8+ T cells held more expanded clones than CD4+ did, on average.

This clone was picked up a small number of times. Its target is not known. The clonotype was recovered from an adult with an advanced solid tumor such as melanoma, head and neck, liver or kidney cancer. The rearrangement links TRBV6-1 to TRBJ1-5, with D unclear. The input for sequencing was CD4+ or CD8+ T cells sorted from blood, taken in a trial of the OX40 agonist ivuxolimab. The CDR3 DNA reads TGTGCCAGCAGTGAAGGGTTTCAGGGCAATCAGCCCCAGCATTTT. Translation: CASSEGFQGNQPQHF.